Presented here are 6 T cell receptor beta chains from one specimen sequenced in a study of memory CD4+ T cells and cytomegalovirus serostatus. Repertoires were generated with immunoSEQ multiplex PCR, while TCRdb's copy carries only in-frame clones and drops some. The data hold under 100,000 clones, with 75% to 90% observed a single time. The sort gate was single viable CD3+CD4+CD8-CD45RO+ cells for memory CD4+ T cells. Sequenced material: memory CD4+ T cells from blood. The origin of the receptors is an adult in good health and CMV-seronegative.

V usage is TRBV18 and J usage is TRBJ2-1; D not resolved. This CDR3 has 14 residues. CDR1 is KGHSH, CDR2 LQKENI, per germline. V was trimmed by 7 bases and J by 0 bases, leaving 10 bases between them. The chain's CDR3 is CASCLTASYNEQFF. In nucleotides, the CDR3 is TGTGCCAGCTGCCTGACGGCCTCCTACAATGAGCAGTTCTTC. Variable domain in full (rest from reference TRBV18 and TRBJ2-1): NAGVMQNPRHLVRRRGQEARLRCSPMKGHSHVYWYRQLPEEGLKFMVYLQKENIIDESGMPKERFSAEFPKEGPSILRIQQVVRGDSAAYFCASCLTASYNEQFFGPGTRLTVL.

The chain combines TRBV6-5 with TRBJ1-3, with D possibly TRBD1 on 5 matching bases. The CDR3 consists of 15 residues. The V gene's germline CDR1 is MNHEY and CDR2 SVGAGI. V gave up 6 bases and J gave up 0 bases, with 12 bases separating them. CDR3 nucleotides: TGTGCCAGCAGGCCCACAGGCTTCTCTGGAAACACCATATATTTT. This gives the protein CASRPTGFSGNTIYF.

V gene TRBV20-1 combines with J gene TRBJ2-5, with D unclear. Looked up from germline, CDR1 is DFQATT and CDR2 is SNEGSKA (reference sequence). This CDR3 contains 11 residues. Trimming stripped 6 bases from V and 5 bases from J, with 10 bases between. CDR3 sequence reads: CSARKEETQYF. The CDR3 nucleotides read TGCAGTGCACGGAAGGAGGAGACCCAGTACTTC.

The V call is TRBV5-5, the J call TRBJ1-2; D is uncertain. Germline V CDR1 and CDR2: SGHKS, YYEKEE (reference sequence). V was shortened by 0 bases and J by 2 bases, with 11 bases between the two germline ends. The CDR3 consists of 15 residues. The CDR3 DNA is TGTGCCAGCAGCTTGGGGGCAGGCAGCAACTATGGCTACACCTTC. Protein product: CASSLGAGSNYGYTF.

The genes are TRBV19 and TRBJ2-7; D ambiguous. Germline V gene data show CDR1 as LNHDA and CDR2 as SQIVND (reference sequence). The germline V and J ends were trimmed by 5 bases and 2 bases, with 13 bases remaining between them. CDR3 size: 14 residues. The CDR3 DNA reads TGTGCCAGTAGTGTCCTGGCGGATGCCTACGAGCAGTACTTC. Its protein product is CASSVLADAYEQYF.

The CDR3 region has the DNA TGTGCCAGTAGTAGCCAGCCCGCGAACACCGGGGAGCTGTTTTTT. Translation: CASSSQPANTGELFF. The chain employs TRBV19 and TRBJ2-2, with unresolved D. The germline V and J ends were trimmed by 4 bases and 0 bases, with 9 bases remaining between them. The CDR3 contains 15 residues. Germline CDR1 LNHDA, CDR2 SQIVND (reference sequence).